This TCR beta chain was sequenced during a study of CD8 T cells in Susac syndrome. The TEMRA cells underwent FACS enrichment, while the CD8+ and CD4+ T cells underwent negative isolation. The germline V and J ends were trimmed by 2 bases and 0 bases, with 13 bases remaining between them. CDR3 size: 16 residues. The germline CDR1 and CDR2 sequences are MNHNS and SASEGT. An amount of RNA that ranged from about 0.45 to 1 ug was reverse transcribed with random hexamers. Amplification of TCR beta CDR3 across 54 Vbeta and 13 Jbeta was performed with immunoSEQ multiplex PCR. TCRdb processed the immunoSEQ multiplex PCR reads anew with MiXCR; each CDR3 protein has one entry. The sample contains 60,000 to 75,000 distinct CDR3 sequences, roughly 94% of which appear only once.

Sequenced material: CD8+ T cells from PBMCs. This chain links TRBV6-1 with TRBJ1-2, with TRBD1 as a possible D gene (6 bases). The TCR was taken from a human donor in good health. The CDR3 bases are TGTGCCAGCAGTGAAAACCAGGGGACGGCTAACTATGGCTACACCTTC. Protein: CASSENQGTANYGYTF.